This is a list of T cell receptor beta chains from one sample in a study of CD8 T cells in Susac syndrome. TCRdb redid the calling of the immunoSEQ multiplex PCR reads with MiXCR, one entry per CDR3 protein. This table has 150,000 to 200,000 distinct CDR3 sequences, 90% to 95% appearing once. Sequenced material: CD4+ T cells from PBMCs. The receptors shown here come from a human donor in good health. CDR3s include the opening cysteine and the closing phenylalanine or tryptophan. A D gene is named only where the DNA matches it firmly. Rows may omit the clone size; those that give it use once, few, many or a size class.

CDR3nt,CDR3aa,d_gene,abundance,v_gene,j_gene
TGTGCCAGTGGAACCAAGGACAGGGGTAATCAGCCCCAGCATTTT,CASGTKDRGNQPQHF,TRBD1,.,TRBV19,TRBJ1-5
TGTGCCAGCAGCTTTGGAACGGCGGGGGGGAACACCGGGGAGCTGTTTTTT,CASSFGTAGGNTGELFF,TRBD2,.,TRBV5-4,TRBJ2-2
TGTGCCAGCAGCCTAAAGATGATTCCCCCTTACGAGCAGTACTTC,CASSLKMIPPYEQYF,.,.,TRBV14,TRBJ2-7
TGTGCCAGCTGTGCTAGCGGGAGTCCAGATACGCAGTATTTT,CASCASGSPDTQYF,TRBD2,.,TRBV3-1,TRBJ2-3
TGTGCCAGCAGTTACTCGACGGGGGCTTCGGGGCAGTACTTC,CASSYSTGASGQYF,.,.,TRBV6-5,TRBJ2-7
TGTGCCGGCCCAGGGGCCCGGGACTATGGCTACACCTTC,CAGPGARDYGYTF,.,few,TRBV19,TRBJ1-2
TGTGCCAGCAGTTTCAGGACAGGGGGCTGGACCGGGGAGCTGTTTTTT,CASSFRTGGWTGELFF,TRBD1,.,TRBV12-3/TRBV12-4,TRBJ2-2
TGTGCCAGCAGTTCACACCCAGGTTGGAGAGAAAAACTGTTTTTT,CASSSHPGWREKLFF,.,.,TRBV28,TRBJ1-4
TGTGCCAGCCAACACGAGCGGGAGGGCCTTGAGCAGTTCTTC,CASQHEREGLEQFF,TRBD2,few,TRBV6-2/TRBV6-3,TRBJ2-1
TGTGCCAGCAGCCAAGGGGGCCATAACTATGGCTACACCTTC,CASSQGGHNYGYTF,.,.,TRBV3-1,TRBJ1-2
TGTGCCAGCTCACAGGGGGGACTCAATCAGCCCCAGCATTTT,CASSQGGLNQPQHF,.,.,TRBV18,TRBJ1-5
TGTGCCAGCACCGGGACTAGCGGGGGAAATGAGCAGTTCTTC,CASTGTSGGNEQFF,TRBD2,.,TRBV2,TRBJ2-1
TGCGCCAGCAGTCGACTTGCGGGAGTGTTGGGCACAGATACGCAGTATTTT,CASSRLAGVLGTDTQYF,TRBD2,.,TRBV10-2,TRBJ2-3
TGCAGTGCTAGAGCCCAAAGGGGACAATCAGTCGCCTACAATGAGCAGTTCTTC,CSARAQRGQSVAYNEQFF,.,.,TRBV20-1,TRBJ2-1
TGTGCCAGCAGGCTAGCGGGGGGTTACAATGAGCAGTTCTTC,CASRLAGGYNEQFF,TRBD2,.,TRBV7-9,TRBJ2-1
TGTGCCAGGGGGGAGAGGTCCTACAATGAGCAGTTCTTC,CARGERSYNEQFF,.,.,TRBV11-3,TRBJ2-1
TGCGCCAGCAGCTTGGGAGCGACAGGGACCTATTACGAGCAGTACTTC,CASSLGATGTYYEQYF,TRBD1,.,TRBV5-1,TRBJ2-7
TGTGCCAGCAGCGACCGGGGAGGTGTTGACACTGAAGCTTTCTTT,CASSDRGGVDTEAFF,.,few,TRBV9,TRBJ1-1
.,CASSQSKGGETPGSCFF,.,.,TRBV23-1,TRBJ2-2
TGCAGCGTCTCCCAACAGGGGGCAAATTCACCCCTCCACTTT,CSVSQQGANSPLHF,TRBD1,.,TRBV29-1,TRBJ1-6
TGTGCCAGCAGTCCTAGACTAGCGGGAGAATCGGCAAGATCCTACAATGAGCAGTTCTTC,CASSPRLAGESARSYNEQFF,TRBD2,.,TRBV12-3/TRBV12-4,TRBJ2-1
TGTGCCAGCAGCTTAGAGGCTCTGGGACAGGAGACCCAGTACTTC,CASSLEALGQETQYF,TRBD1,.,TRBV7-2,TRBJ2-5
TGCAGTGCTAGAGATCTAGACAGGGGGTACGAGCAGTACTTC,CSARDLDRGYEQYF,TRBD1,.,TRBV20-1,TRBJ2-7
TGTGCCAGCAGTTCCAGGCAGGGTGTCGGGGAGCTGTTTTTT,CASSSRQGVGELFF,.,.,TRBV6-2/TRBV6-3,TRBJ2-2
TGTGCCAGCAGTTTCAACTCCTATAATTCACCCCTCCACTTT,CASSFNSYNSPLHF,.,.,TRBV28,TRBJ1-6
TGTGCCAGCAGCCAGAGGTTACTTGGGTACTACGAGCAGTACTTC,CASSQRLLGYYEQYF,.,.,TRBV3-1,TRBJ2-7
TGTGCCAGCAGCTTTGATCTACCGGGACACAGGTGTCGTGGGGCCAACGTCCTGACTTTC,CASSFDLPGHRCRGANVLTF,.,.,TRBV21-1,TRBJ2-6
TGTGCCAGCAGGGGGGGAGGTCAGCCCCAGCATTTT,CASRGGGQPQHF,.,.,TRBV6-6,TRBJ1-5
TGTGCCAGCAGTTTGAGGCAGGGGAGTGAAGCTTTCTTT,CASSLRQGSEAFF,.,.,TRBV12-3/TRBV12-4,TRBJ1-1
TGTGCCAGCAACCCAGCATGGGGACGGTCCGAGCAGTACTTC,CASNPAWGRSEQYF,.,few,TRBV28,TRBJ2-7
TGTGCCAGCAGCTTAGGAGGGGCAGGGACCCAGTACTTC,CASSLGGAGTQYF,.,.,TRBV7-2,TRBJ2-5
TGTGCCAGCAGCGGTGGGAGCACCGGGGAGCTGTTTTTT,CASSGGSTGELFF,.,.,TRBV5-4,TRBJ2-2
TGCAGCGTTCACAGGGGCACCCACACTGAAGCTTTCTTT,CSVHRGTHTEAFF,TRBD1,.,TRBV29-1,TRBJ1-1
TGTGCCTGGAGGGAGATTGGACGCAATCGGGCTTTCTTT,CAWREIGRNRAFF,.,.,TRBV30,TRBJ1-1
TGTGCCAGCAGTCAACAGCCGGGAAGCACAGATACGCAGTATTTT,CASSQQPGSTDTQYF,.,.,TRBV12-3/TRBV12-4,TRBJ2-3
TGCGCCAGCAGCCTCCAAGCGGCCCTAATCACAGGGCCTGGGGCCAACGTCCTGACTTTC,CASSLQAALITGPGANVLTF,.,.,TRBV4-1,TRBJ2-6
TGTGCCAGCAGCTTAGGAGGGGGAACCTACGAGCAGTACTTC,CASSLGGGTYEQYF,.,once,TRBV13,TRBJ2-7
TGTGCCAGCAGTGAAGTGCCGGGACAAGGACTTAGTCGAGCTTTCTTT,CASSEVPGQGLSRAFF,.,.,TRBV6-1,TRBJ1-1
TGCAGTGCCCCTAGGACAGGGGGGGACACCGGGGAGCTGTTTTTT,CSAPRTGGDTGELFF,TRBD1,.,TRBV20-1,TRBJ2-2
TGTGCCAGCAGCCAAGGGGAGCCAGGTGTATGGGAGACCCAGTACTTC,CASSQGEPGVWETQYF,.,.,TRBV3-1,TRBJ2-5
TGCGGCGGGGGGCTGGGTGTCGATGAGCAGTTCTTC,CGGGLGVDEQFF,TRBD2,.,TRBV20-1,TRBJ2-1
TGCAGTGCAGCTGGGACAGGGGGAACTGAAAAACTGTTTTTT,CSAAGTGGTEKLFF,TRBD1,.,TRBV20-1,TRBJ1-4
TGTGCCAGCAGCTTAGGGGACTTGAGCACAGATACGCAGTATTTT,CASSLGDLSTDTQYF,.,.,TRBV7-2,TRBJ2-3
TGCGCCAGCAGACGTGACAGCGCGAACACCGGGGAGCTGTTTTTT,CASRRDSANTGELFF,.,once,TRBV5-1,TRBJ2-2
TGTGCCAGTAGTGGGGGAGGGACCAGGTATCAGCCCCAGCATTTT,CASSGGGTRYQPQHF,.,.,TRBV19,TRBJ1-5
TGTGCCAGCAGCCAAGCACCCGGACAGGGGACGGGTCAGCCCCAGCATTTT,CASSQAPGQGTGQPQHF,TRBD1,.,TRBV3-1,TRBJ1-5
TGTGCCAGCAGCTTAGGCGTTCACGTCGCAGATACGCAGTATTTT,CASSLGVHVADTQYF,.,once,TRBV7-2,TRBJ2-3
TGTGCCAGCAGCATTAGCGGGAGCTCCTACAATGAGCAGTTCTTC,CASSISGSSYNEQFF,TRBD2,.,TRBV9,TRBJ2-1
TGCGCCAGCAGAGGGACGGCTTCCGGGGAGCTGTTTTTT,CASRGTASGELFF,.,.,TRBV5-1,TRBJ2-2
TGTGCCACCAGTGACCTAGCGGGCAGCTCCTACAATGAGCAGTTCTTC,CATSDLAGSSYNEQFF,TRBD2,.,TRBV24-1,TRBJ2-1
TGCGCCAGCAGCCAAGATCCCGCCCCGATGCGGGGTACTGGGGCCAACGTCCTGACTTTC,CASSQDPAPMRGTGANVLTF,.,.,TRBV4-3,TRBJ2-6
TGTGCCAGCAGTGACCGGGCCGAAGATCGGCCCAATGAGCAGTTCTTC,CASSDRAEDRPNEQFF,.,.,TRBV6-2/TRBV6-3,TRBJ2-1
TGTGCCTGGAGTTGGGGAGGGGGATCTGGGGCCAACGTCCTGACTTTC,CAWSWGGGSGANVLTF,.,.,TRBV30,TRBJ2-6